These 2 T cell receptor beta chains originate from one sample sequenced in a study of human T cells and chemical hapten exposure. TCRdb re-derived calls from the RACE reads in MiXCR, one entry per CDR3 protein. The sample has 300,000 to 400,000 distinct CDR3 sequences; around 5.5% are singletons. The sample's time point: pre-sensitization, week 0. Treatment noted: therapeutic diphenylcyclopropenone sensitization with weekly scalp DPC. This sample comprised whole blood, obtained in connection with sensitization to the hapten diphenylcyclopropenone (DPC). Source of these receptors: a woman aged 45 to 65 with alopecia areata. Some clones in this sample may be carry-over from other donors' samples.

This clonotype was detected many times. This rearrangement joins TRBV12-3 or TRBV12-4 to TRBJ1-4, with 9 bases that match TRBD1. J gave up 7 bases and V 5 bases, and 5 bases lay outside the gene matches. CDR3 length equals 14 residues. The CDR3 DNA reads TGTGCCAGCAGTCTGGGACAGGGAACTGAAAAACTGTTTTTT. Its protein product is CASSLGQGTEKLFF.

This clonotype was detected only a few times. The CDR3 reads CASSQGTTHSYEQYF. The CDR3 DNA reads as TGTGCCAGCTCACAGGGAACTACCCACTCCTACGAGCAGTACTTC. V usage is TRBV18 and J usage is TRBJ2-7, with D unclear. Germline CDR1 and CDR2: KGHSH and LQKENI. The CDR3 is 15 residues long. V was pared by 4 bases and J by 0 bases, with 13 bases between.